These 25 T cell receptor beta chains share one sample of origin, sequenced in a study of early T cells in non-severe SARS-CoV-2 infection. TCRdb re-called the 5' RACE reads through MiXCR, storing one row per CDR3 protein. The repertoire has more than 65,000 distinct CDR3 sequences, under 15% of them found once; the top ten carry approximately 5.2%. The specimen was whole blood. The origin of the receptors is an adult who was a healthcare worker with PCR-confirmed SARS-CoV-2 infection or an uninfected control (not recorded which).

This clonotype came up many times. The rearrangement uses TRBV4-3 and TRBJ2-3, with D hard to call. The CDR3 loop spans 16 amino acids. Trimming stripped 0 bases from V and 6 bases from J, with 16 bases between. In germline, CDR1 is LGHNA, CDR2 YSLEER. CDR3 DNA sequence: TGCGCCAGCAGCCAAGATCCGACCGAACTATTGGATACGCAGTATTTT. Translation: CASSQDPTELLDTQYF.

A few counts support this clonotype. The chain recombines TRBV3-1 with TRBJ2-5; either TRBD1 or TRBD2 may supply D (5 bases each). CDR1 is LGHDT and CDR2 is YNNKEL in the germline V gene (reference sequence). Trimming shortened V by 5 bases and J by 7 bases, and 14 bases separated the two germline ends. The CDR3 is 13 amino acids. The CDR3 protein is CASSSGPSATQYF. CDR3 nucleotide sequence: TGTGCCAGCAGCTCGGGACCGTCAGCGACCCAGTACTTC.

There are many counts of this clonotype. This rearrangement joins TRBV6-1 to TRBJ2-1; D tentatively reads TRBD1 or TRBD2 (6 bases each). Trimming took 4 bases from V and 3 from J, leaving 16 bases between them. CDR3 size: 16 residues. Germline values: CDR1 MNHNS, CDR2 SASEGT. CDR3 nucleotide sequence: TGTGCCAGCAGTGTTCCGGGGGCCACCTTCTACAATGAGCAGTTCTTC. This encodes CASSVPGATFYNEQFF.

At least ten counts were recorded for this clonotype. This chain joins TRBV28 and TRBJ2-3, with D possibly matching TRBD2 (5 bases). Germline V CDR1 and CDR2: MDHEN, SYDVKM. V dropped 4 bases and J dropped 3 bases, with 8 bases sitting between them. The CDR3 contains 13 residues. CDR3 sequence reads: CASSSGVTDTQYF. Written as DNA, the CDR3 is TGTGCCAGCAGTTCCGGGGTTACAGATACGCAGTATTTT.

A few counts support this clonotype. The chain employs TRBV4-3 and TRBJ2-5; TRBD1 is a possible D gene (6 bases). The CDR3 is 20 amino acids. Germline CDR1 reads LGHNA; CDR2 reads YSLEER. V was shortened by 3 bases and J by 2 bases, with 28 bases between the two germline ends. The DNA of the CDR3 is TGCGCCAGCAGCCAGGATTTTCCGGGACAAACTATCAGCCCTCAAGAGACCCAGTACTTC. It yields the protein CASSQDFPGQTISPQETQYF.

This clonotype came up a few times. The chain is built from TRBV5-5 and TRBJ2-5; possible D gene TRBD1, 5 bases. The germline gives CDR1 SGHKS, CDR2 YYEKEE (reference sequence). Trimming pared 4 bases from V and 2 bases from J, leaving 12 bases between. The CDR3 totals 14 residues. The CDR3 loop is CASSTVRVQETQYF. Written as DNA, the CDR3 is TGTGCCAGCAGCACCGTCAGGGTTCAAGAGACCCAGTACTTC.

This clonotype occurred many times. The chain has TRBV7-2 and TRBJ1-2; 7 bases fit TRBD1. Germline loops: CDR1 SGHTA, CDR2 FQGNSA. V was clipped by 5 bases and J by 3 bases; unmatched bases: 6. This CDR3 comprises 14 residues. The CDR3 loop is CASSIGDRDYGYTF. The CDR3 DNA reads TGTGCCAGCAGCATCGGAGACAGGGACTATGGCTACACCTTC. The whole variable domain, filled in from reference TRBV7-2 and TRBJ1-2, reads GAGVSQSPSNKVTEKGKDVELRCDPISGHTALYWYRQSLGQGLEFLIYFQGNSAPDKSGLPSDRFSAERTGGSVSTLTIQRTQQEDSAVYLCASSIGDRDYGYTFGSGTRLTVV.

This clonotype occurred a few times. This chain uses TRBV28 with TRBJ2-3; perhaps TRBD2 as D (5 bases). Germline lookup yields CDR1 MDHEN and CDR2 SYDVKM. The CDR3 consists of 16 residues. The V end lost 4 bases, the J end lost 2 bases, and 16 bases lay between the germline ends. The chain's CDR3 is CASSSTLAQPTDTQYF. The CDR3 DNA reads as TGTGCCAGCAGTTCCACTCTAGCTCAGCCCACAGATACGCAGTATTTT. The full variable domain, its missing parts supplied by reference TRBV28 and TRBJ2-3, is DVKVTQSSRYLVKRTGEKVFLECVQDMDHENMFWYRQDPGLGLRLIYFSYDVKMKEKGDIPEGYSVSREKKERFSLILESASTNQTSMYLCASSSTLAQPTDTQYFGPGTRLTVL.

This clonotype was observed at least ten times. The rearrangement joins TRBV7-3 to TRBJ2-1; no clear D. Trimming cost V 5 bases and J 7 bases, with 12 bases left between them. CDR1 is SGHTA, CDR2 FQGTGA, per germline. The CDR3 length is 13 residues. The CDR3 DNA reads as TGTGCCAGCAGCGCCCAAGCTGCGAATGAGCAGTTCTTC. It translates to CASSAQAANEQFF.

The chain employs TRBV29-1 and TRBJ2-2; D gene unclear. Trimming left V 1 base short and J 4 bases short, with 4 bases between. Germline V CDR1 and CDR2: SQVTM, ANQGSEA. This CDR3 has 12 amino acids. CDR3 region: CSVEVSTGELFF. Written as DNA, the CDR3 is TGCAGCGTTGAAGTGTCCACCGGGGAGCTGTTTTTT.

In this sample, this clonotype turned up a few times. The CDR3 sequence: CASSPGTTDTDTQYF. The CDR3, as DNA: TGTGCCAGCTCGCCTGGGACTACCGACACAGATACGCAGTATTTT. V is TRBV18 and J is TRBJ2-3, with TRBD2 identical over 7 bases. CDR1 KGHSH and CDR2 LQKENI come from the germline V gene. Trimming cost V 6 bases and J 2 bases; bases outside gene matches: 8. The CDR3 is 15 amino acids.

This clonotype was seen repeatedly, ten times or more. This CDR3 is CSVHGALNTEAFF. The CDR3 DNA reads TGCAGCGTTCATGGGGCCCTGAACACTGAAGCTTTCTTT. The chain links TRBV29-1 to TRBJ1-1; D may be TRBD1 (5 bases). The CDR3 is 13 amino acids. V was cut by 5 bases and J by 0 bases, with 10 bases left in between. The germline CDR1 and CDR2 sequences are SQVTM and ANQGSEA.

This clonotype was counted many times. V is TRBV10-3 and J is TRBJ2-1, with 7 nucleotides matching TRBD2. The germline gives CDR1 ENHRY, CDR2 SYGVKD. The ends lost 10 bases at V and 0 bases at J; junction bases unmatched: 9. The CDR3 loop spans 15 amino acids. CDR3 DNA: TGTGCCACCCTGACCGGGACTACCTCCTACAATGAGCAGTTCTTC. Translated, it gives CATLTGTTSYNEQFF.

The rearrangement uses TRBV10-3 and TRBJ1-6, with a possible D match to TRBD1 (5 bases). The CDR3 is made up of 15 amino acids. Per germline, CDR1 ENHRY and CDR2 SYGVKD. The V end lost 2 bases, the J end lost 5 bases, and 10 bases lay between the germline ends. The CDR3 reads CAISEGAGNNSPLHF. Written as DNA, the CDR3 is TGTGCCATCAGTGAGGGGGCAGGTAATAATTCACCCCTCCACTTT.

This clonotype was seen repeatedly, ten times or more. V is TRBV5-6 and J is TRBJ2-3, with D perhaps TRBD2 (5 bases). The CDR3 covers 14 residues. Germline CDR1 is SGHDT and CDR2 is YYEEEE. Between the trimmed V and J ends, which lost 2 bases and 9 bases, there was a span of 16 bases. The CDR3 region has the DNA TGTGCCAGCAGCTTTGGGCTAGCCCGGCAAACGCAGTATTTT. Translated: CASSFGLARQTQYF. Looking up the rest from reference TRBV5-6 and TRBJ2-3 gives the full variable domain: DAGVTQSPTHLIKTRGQQVTLRCSPKSGHDTVSWYQQALGQGPQFIFQYYEEEERQRGNFPDRFSGHQFPNYSSELNVNALLLGDSALYLCASSFGLARQTQYFGPGTRLTVL.

The chain recombines TRBV6-4 with TRBJ2-7; no firm D call. This CDR3 comprises 14 residues. The V and J ends lost 6 bases and 2 bases respectively, with 14 bases between them. CDR1 MRHNA and CDR2 SNTAGT come from the germline V gene. CDR3: CASRKRTPAYEQYF. The CDR3 region has the DNA TGTGCCAGCAGAAAACGGACGCCCGCCTACGAGCAGTACTTC.

In its sample, this clonotype ranks as medium-sized. The chain joins TRBV29-1 to TRBJ2-1, with D perhaps matching TRBD1 (6 bases). V lost 1 base to trimming and J lost 2 bases, with 9 bases between them. The CDR3 length is 14 residues. Germline V gene sequence: CDR1 SQVTM, CDR2 ANQGSEA. The chain's CDR3 is CSVEVGQPYNEQFF. The CDR3 nucleotides read TGCAGCGTTGAAGTCGGACAGCCCTACAATGAGCAGTTCTTC.

This clonotype was detected only a few times. This chain links TRBV7-8 with TRBJ2-2; the match to TRBD1 covers 9 bases. Germline-derived CDR1 and CDR2 are SGHVS and FQNEAQ. Trimming took 7 bases from V and 1 from J; bases not matched to a gene: 4. The CDR3 spans 15 residues. The chain's CDR3 is CASIRTGVNTGELFF. CDR3 coding DNA: TGTGCCAGCATCCGGACAGGGGTGAACACCGGGGAGCTGTTTTTT.

This clonotype was counted at least ten times. The rearrangement uses TRBV4-2 and TRBJ2-2; tentative D call: TRBD1 (5 bases). The CDR3 totals 15 residues. With 7 bases removed from V and 3 bases from J, the gap between germline ends came to 15 bases. Germline CDR1 reads LGHNA; CDR2 reads YNFKEQ. CDR3 DNA: TGTGCCAGCAACCCCAGGCAGGGTGACACCGGGGAGCTGTTTTTT. It codes for CASNPRQGDTGELFF.

This clonotype is large (0.1 to 1%) by share. The CDR3 is CASSSGDYTEAFF. The DNA for the CDR3 is TGTGCCAGCAGTTCCGGTGACTACACTGAAGCTTTCTTT. The rearrangement joins TRBV27 to TRBJ1-1; no reliable D call. CDR1 MNHEY and CDR2 SMNVEV come from the germline V gene (reference sequence). This CDR3 spans 13 amino acids. Trimming shortened V by 4 bases and J by 3 bases, and 9 bases separated the two germline ends.

Ten or more counts support this clonotype. V gene TRBV9 combines with J gene TRBJ1-4; D is unresolved. Germline CDR1 reads SGDLS; CDR2 reads YYNGEE. CDR3 length equals 12 residues. The V and J ends lost 3 bases and 3 bases respectively, with 3 bases between them. Written as DNA, the CDR3 is TGTGCCAGCAGCGGTGCTAATGAAAAACTGTTTTTT. As protein: CASSGANEKLFF.

This clonotype was detected many times. The chain uses TRBV9 and TRBJ2-3; TRBD2 is a possible D gene (5 bases). Germline CDR1 and CDR2: SGDLS and YYNGEE. V lost 0 bases, J lost 5 bases, and 10 bases lay in between. This CDR3 spans 14 amino acids. The CDR3 protein is CASSVGASQDTQYF. For the CDR3, the DNA is TGTGCCAGCAGCGTAGGCGCTAGCCAAGATACGCAGTATTTT. Based on the CDR3 plus reference TRBV9 and TRBJ2-3, the full variable domain is DSGVTQTPKHLITATGQRVTLRCSPRSGDLSVYWYQQSLDQGLQFLIQYYNGEERAKGNILERFSAQQFPDLHSELNLSSLELGDSALYFCASSVGASQDTQYFGPGTRLTVL.

This clonotype has a handful of counts. The chain joins TRBV20-1 to TRBJ2-4, with 12 bases that match TRBD2. Germline loops: CDR1 DFQATT, CDR2 SNEGSKA (reference sequence). There are 14 residues in the CDR3. V gave up 4 bases and J gave up 5 bases; unmatched junction bases: 3. CDR3 DNA: TGCAGTGCTAATCTAGCGGGGGGGGAAAACATTCAGTACTTC. Protein product: CSANLAGGENIQYF.

This clonotype was observed many times. The rearrangement uses TRBV7-9 and TRBJ2-1, with D maybe TRBD1 (6 bases). This CDR3 has 15 residues. Trimming pared 7 bases from V and 2 bases from J, leaving 15 bases between. The germline CDR1 and CDR2 sequences are SEHNR and FQNEAQ (reference sequence). In DNA form, the CDR3 reads TGTGCCAGCAAGAGAGGGGCAGGGGCCTACAATGAGCAGTTCTTC. Translated, it gives CASKRGAGAYNEQFF.

This clonotype has just a few counts. The chain carries TRBV3-1 and TRBJ2-7; D perhaps matches TRBD1 (6 bases). The V end lost 5 bases, the J end lost 3 bases, and 17 bases lay between the germline ends. The CDR3 is 15 residues long. Germline loops: CDR1 LGHDT, CDR2 YNNKEL (reference sequence). CDR3 residues: CASSEQGTGFYEQYF. The CDR3 DNA follows: TGTGCCAGCAGCGAACAGGGTACGGGCTTCTACGAGCAGTACTTC.